This entry lists 30 T cell receptor beta chains sequenced from one sample in a study of PD-L1 blockade in urothelial cancer. This table comes from immunoSEQ multiplex PCR, and its TCRdb copy is limited to in-frame clones, with some not included. The data hold 75,000 to 100,000 clones, with approximately 82% observed a single time. Stated time point: peripheral blood 6 weeks after treatment start. The sample in question was PBMCs, obtained around atezolizumab (anti-PD-L1) treatment. Receptors originate from a man in his 70s with urothelial cancer.

This chain's CDR3 is CASSFSVGSTFEQFF. The CDR3 nucleotides are TGCGCCAGCAGCTTTAGCGTGGGGTCCACTTTTGAGCAGTTCTTC. The chain links TRBV5-1 to TRBJ2-1, with a weak D call TRBD2 (5 bases). CDR3 length: 15 amino acids. Deletions cut 2 bases from V and 9 bases from J, with 18 bases between. In germline, CDR1 is SGHRS, CDR2 YFSETQ. The variable domain in full, with the rest retrieved from reference TRBV5-1 and TRBJ2-1, is KAGVTQTPRYLIKTRGQQVTLSCSPISGHRSVSWYQQTPGQGLQFLFEYFSETQRNKGNFPGRFSGRQFSNSRSEMNVSTLELGDSALYLCASSFSVGSTFEQFFGPGTRLTVL.

The rearrangement uses TRBV19 and TRBJ1-5; D call uncertain. Germline CDR1 LNHDA, CDR2 SQIVND (reference sequence). The CDR3 loop spans 15 amino acids. Trimming took 1 base from V and 3 from J, leaving 10 bases between them. CDR3 DNA: TGTGCCAGTAGTATAGGGCTCCAACCCAATCAGCCCCAGCATTTT. This translates into CASSIGLQPNQPQHF.

On this clone: Other DNA sequences in the sample encode the same CDR3. This chain connects TRBV5-1 to TRBJ2-7; the D gene is possibly TRBD1 (6 bases). Per the germline V gene, CDR1 is SGHRS and CDR2 is YFSETQ. V was pared by 3 bases and J by 3 bases, with 10 bases between. The CDR3 spans 13 residues. The DNA of the CDR3 is TGCGCCAGCAGCTCCACAGGGAACTACGAGCAGTACTTC. Its protein is CASSSTGNYEQYF.

The CDR3 spells CASSPLTIAGGINEQFF. As DNA, the CDR3 is TGTGCCAGCAGCCCCCTTACGATCGCGGGAGGGATCAATGAGCAGTTCTTC. The V call is TRBV9, the J call TRBJ2-1, with 9 bases aligning to TRBD2. CDR1 is SGDLS, CDR2 YYNGEE, per germline. CDR3 length: 17 amino acids. The J segment lost 6 bases and the V segment lost 4 bases, leaving 14 bases of the junction unmatched. The full variable domain, its missing parts supplied by reference TRBV9 and TRBJ2-1, is DSGVTQTPKHLITATGQRVTLRCSPRSGDLSVYWYQQSLDQGLQFLIQYYNGEERAKGNILERFSAQQFPDLHSELNLSSLELGDSALYFCASSPLTIAGGINEQFFGPGTRLTVL.

This chain joins TRBV14 and TRBJ2-1, with a tentative D call TRBD2 (5 bases). The CDR3 loop spans 18 amino acids. V lost 4 bases and J 4 bases, leaving 23 bases between the germline ends. Looked up from germline, CDR1 is SGHDN and CDR2 is FVKESK. The CDR3 spells CASSPPRLAETIYNEQFF. The CDR3 DNA reads as TGTGCCAGCAGCCCCCCCCGGCTAGCCGAGACTATATACAATGAGCAGTTCTTC.

The CDR3 reads CASSLSNSGNTIYF. In DNA, the CDR3 is TGTGCCAGCAGCTTAAGCAACTCTGGAAACACCATATATTTT. This chain uses TRBV7-6 with TRBJ1-3; D gene uncertain. There are 14 residues in the CDR3. V gave up 2 bases and J gave up 0 bases, with 5 bases separating them. Germline values: CDR1 SGHVS, CDR2 FNYEAQ.

The chain links TRBV7-9 to TRBJ2-1; 9 bases fit TRBD2. The CDR3 consists of 15 residues. Looked up from germline, CDR1 is SEHNR and CDR2 is FQNEAQ (reference sequence). The J segment lost 6 bases and the V segment lost 0 bases, leaving 3 bases of the junction unmatched. Here the CDR3 DNA reads TGTGCCAGCAGCTTAGCTAGCGGGAGTGTCAATGAGCAGTTCTTC. It encodes CASSLASGSVNEQFF.

The chain recombines TRBV30 with TRBJ2-3; TRBD2 matches at 13 bases. Per the germline V gene, CDR1 is GTSNPN and CDR2 is SVGIG (reference sequence). The CDR3 is made up of 16 amino acids. V dropped 1 base and J dropped 0; count of bases not matched to a gene: 1. The DNA for the CDR3 is TGTGCCTGGAGTGAGGGACTAGCGGGGAGCACAGATACGCAGTATTTT. This sequence encodes CAWSEGLAGSTDTQYF.

This clone was detected only once. The V call is TRBV7-8, the J call TRBJ1-2; D not certain. V gave up 0 bases and J gave up 6 bases, with 14 bases separating them. The germline gives CDR1 SGHVS, CDR2 FQNEAQ. The CDR3 is made up of 15 amino acids. The DNA for the CDR3 is TGTGCCAGCAGCTTAGCTGGGTTGGAGGGCGATGGCTACACCTTC. It translates to CASSLAGLEGDGYTF.

The chain joins TRBV19 to TRBJ2-5; 10 bases align to TRBD1. The J segment lost 5 bases and the V segment lost 0 bases, leaving 6 bases of the junction unmatched. The V gene's germline CDR1 is LNHDA and CDR2 SQIVND (reference sequence). The CDR3 loop spans 16 amino acids. The CDR3 loop is CASSIDLSGQGETQYF. Written as DNA, the CDR3 is TGTGCCAGTAGTATAGATCTATCGGGACAGGGGGAGACCCAGTACTTC.

This clone was seen only a few times. The CDR3 protein is CASSDSGRGGYTF. The CDR3 nucleotides are TGTGCCAGCAGTGATTCAGGGAGGGGTGGCTACACCTTC. This chain connects TRBV2 to TRBJ1-2, with a possible D match to TRBD1 (5 bases). CDR3 length: 13 amino acids. V gave up 3 bases and J gave up 7 bases, with 12 bases separating them. Germline assignment: CDR1 SNHLY and CDR2 FYNNEI.

The V gene is TRBV7-2, the J gene TRBJ2-7; unclear D gene. Germline assignment: CDR1 SGHTA and CDR2 FQGNSA. The CDR3 length is 16 residues. The germline V and J ends were trimmed by 1 base and 2 bases, with 15 bases remaining between them. The CDR3 sequence: CASSLGGGNVPYEQYF. The CDR3, as DNA: TGTGCCAGCAGCTTAGGTGGCGGCAACGTCCCCTACGAGCAGTACTTC.

Concerning this clone itself: It is unclear where the CDR3 begins or ends on the DNA, so no DNA is shown, and the CDR3 is as TCRdb lists it. The chain combines TRBV7-6 with TRBJ2-7; whether TRBD2, the table's D call, matches the DNA was not checked. Germline CDR1 SGHVS, CDR2 FNYEAQ. The CDR3 comprises 16 residues, both ends counted. This CDR3 reads CASSFGSGEGMREQYF.

This rearrangement joins TRBV28 to TRBJ2-5; D is ambiguous. This CDR3 has 12 amino acids. In germline, CDR1 is MDHEN, CDR2 SYDVKM. V dropped 3 bases and J dropped 3 bases, with 5 bases sitting between them. This CDR3 reads CASSFLEETQYF. The DNA of the CDR3 is TGTGCCAGCAGTTTTTTAGAAGAGACCCAGTACTTC.

This clone was counted ten times or more. The CDR3 reads CATKGDREYYEQYF. The CDR3 DNA sequence: TGTGCCACCAAAGGGGACAGGGAGTACTACGAGCAGTACTTC. This chain links TRBV2 with TRBJ2-7, with 9 bases matching TRBD1. Germline V gives CDR1 SNHLY, CDR2 FYNNEI. The CDR3 has 14 amino acids. Trimming removed 10 bases from V and 3 bases from J; junction bases left unmatched: 10.

This clone was counted once. The chain carries TRBV11-2 and TRBJ1-1; no definite D call. Trimming stripped 4 bases from V and 5 bases from J, with 11 bases between. Germline-derived CDR1 and CDR2 are SGHAT and FQNNGV. The CDR3 spans 13 residues. The CDR3 protein is CASSSRPETEAFF. For the CDR3, the DNA is TGTGCCAGCAGCTCCCGACCGGAGACTGAAGCTTTCTTT.

This sequence joins TRBV6-6 and TRBJ1-5; 7 bases align to TRBD1. Germline lookup yields CDR1 MNHNY and CDR2 SVGAGI (reference sequence). This CDR3 has 15 amino acids. V shed 4 bases, J shed 4 bases, and the junction held 7 bases outside the gene matches. The chain's CDR3 is CASSSGTARNQPQHF. CDR3 coding DNA: TGTGCCAGCAGTTCAGGGACAGCACGTAATCAGCCCCAGCATTTT.

The chain combines TRBV6-6 with TRBJ1-5, with TRBD1 as a possible D gene (5 bases). The CDR3 loop spans 15 amino acids. V shed 11 bases and J shed 3 bases, with 20 bases lying between them. In germline, CDR1 is MNHNY, CDR2 SVGAGI (reference sequence). CDR3 DNA: TGTGCCTCCCACGCCGGGACTCGAGACAATCAGCCCCAGCATTTT. It yields the protein CASHAGTRDNQPQHF.

This rearrangement joins TRBV25-1 to TRBJ2-7; 7 positions match TRBD1. V lost 7 bases to trimming and J lost 2 bases; unmatched junction nucleotides: 5. Germline V gives CDR1 MGHDK, CDR2 SYGVNS. The CDR3 is 13 residues long. CDR3 DNA sequence: TGTGCCAGCAAAAGACAGGGAACCTACGAGCAGTACTTC. Its protein product is CASKRQGTYEQYF.

V is TRBV2 and J is TRBJ1-6, with 10 bases identical to TRBD1. V shed 5 bases and J 7 bases; nucleotides not matched to a gene: 8. Germline lookup yields CDR1 SNHLY and CDR2 FYNNEI. The CDR3 consists of 16 residues. CDR3 DNA: TGTGCCAGCAGTAATGACAGGGGGCTGGGCAATTCACCCCTCCACTTT. Its protein is CASSNDRGLGNSPLHF. Together with reference TRBV2 and TRBJ1-6, the CDR3 gives the full variable domain: EPEVTQTPSHQVTQMGQEVILRCVPISNHLYFYWYRQILGQKVEFLVSFYNNEISEKSEIFDDQFSVERPDGSNFTLKIRSTKLEDSAMYFCASSNDRGLGNSPLHFGNGTRLTVT.

The J gene is TRBJ2-1, the V gene TRBV7-2, with 11 nucleotides matching TRBD2. The J segment lost 5 bases and the V segment lost 5 bases, leaving 5 bases of the junction unmatched. Looked up from germline, CDR1 is SGHTA and CDR2 is FQGNSA. The CDR3 extends over 15 amino acids. This CDR3 reads CASSQLGLADNEQFF. In DNA form, the CDR3 reads TGTGCCAGCAGCCAATTGGGACTAGCGGACAATGAGCAGTTCTTC.

The CDR3 protein is CASSELWAVKNIQYF. The DNA for the CDR3 is TGTGCCAGCAGTGAATTGTGGGCAGTCAAAAACATTCAGTACTTC. This chain links TRBV6-1 with TRBJ2-4; D uncertain. V lost 2 bases to trimming and J lost 3 bases, with 11 bases between them. The germline gives CDR1 MNHNS, CDR2 SASEGT. The CDR3 is 15 residues long.

This clone was seen just once. V gene TRBV11-3 combines with J gene TRBJ2-3; D is possibly TRBD2 (5 bases). CDR3 size: 13 residues. Germline V gene lookup returns CDR1 SGHNT and CDR2 YENEEA. Trimming took off 4 bases at V and 8 bases at J, with 13 bases between the two ends. The CDR3 spells CASSYRPEGTQYF. The CDR3 DNA is TGTGCCAGCAGCTACCGACCTGAGGGTACGCAGTATTTT.

The chain joins TRBV6-1 to TRBJ2-7; 7 bases are shared with TRBD1. Germline CDR1 MNHNS, CDR2 SASEGT. This CDR3 region has 14 residues. V dropped 4 bases and J dropped 7; count of bases not matched to a gene: 10. CDR3 nucleotides: TGTGCCAGCAGTGGCTCGACAGGGATGGAGGAGCAGTACTTC. Its protein is CASSGSTGMEEQYF.

The gene calls are TRBV7-2 and TRBJ1-1; 8 bases agree with TRBD1. The CDR3 spans 13 residues. In germline, CDR1 is SGHTA, CDR2 FQGNSA. Trimming removed 8 bases from V and 0 bases from J; junction bases left unmatched: 2. CDR3 residues: CASGTGLNTEAFF. The CDR3 coding sequence is TGTGCCAGCGGGACAGGATTGAACACTGAAGCTTTCTTT.

V is TRBV5-1 and J is TRBJ2-3; 13 nucleotides align to TRBD2. The junction had 5 bases not matched to a gene; V was cut back by 1 base and J by 6 bases. The CDR3 has 16 residues. Germline CDR1 SGHRS, CDR2 YFSETQ. CDR3 in DNA: TGCGCCAGCAGCTTGACTAGCGGGGGGGCCGGGGATACGCAGTATTTT. It yields the protein CASSLTSGGAGDTQYF.

This clone has a handful of counts. Different DNA sequences within this sample yield the same CDR3. The gene calls are TRBV7-6 and TRBJ2-3; tentatively, D is TRBD1 (6 bases). Germline V CDR1 and CDR2: SGHVS, FNYEAQ. CDR3 length: 15 amino acids. V gave up 5 bases and J gave up 2 bases, with 14 bases separating them. Written as DNA, the CDR3 is TGTGCCAGCAGCCCCCTGACAGGCACCACAGATACGCAGTATTTT. This encodes CASSPLTGTTDTQYF.

This clone was observed a few times. This chain joins TRBV6-5 and TRBJ1-4, with a possible D match to TRBD1 (5 bases). V dropped 5 bases and J dropped 3 bases, with 10 bases sitting between them. The CDR3 length is 14 residues. Germline CDR1 reads MNHEY; CDR2 reads SVGAGI. CDR3 sequence reads: CASSPRVANEKLFF. In DNA form, the CDR3 reads TGTGCCAGCAGTCCCAGGGTGGCTAATGAAAAACTGTTTTTT.

In its sample, this clone was seen a few times. The J gene is TRBJ2-1, the V gene TRBV11-1; D is ambiguous. The CDR3 consists of 13 residues. V lost 2 bases, J lost 2 bases, and 4 bases lay in between. Germline-derived CDR1 and CDR2 are SGHAT and FQDESV (reference sequence). The CDR3 DNA sequence: TGTGCCAGCAGCTTATTTACCTACAATGAGCAGTTCTTC. This encodes CASSLFTYNEQFF.

J is TRBJ2-1 and V is TRBV7-9; TRBD1 agrees at 9 bases. Germline V lookup: CDR1 SEHNR, CDR2 FQNEAQ (reference sequence). J was trimmed by 8 bases and V by 4 bases; bases with no gene match: 9. This CDR3 comprises 15 residues. CDR3: CASSSRTGVIDEQFF. In nucleotides, the CDR3 is TGTGCCAGCAGCTCGAGGACAGGGGTCATAGATGAGCAGTTCTTC.